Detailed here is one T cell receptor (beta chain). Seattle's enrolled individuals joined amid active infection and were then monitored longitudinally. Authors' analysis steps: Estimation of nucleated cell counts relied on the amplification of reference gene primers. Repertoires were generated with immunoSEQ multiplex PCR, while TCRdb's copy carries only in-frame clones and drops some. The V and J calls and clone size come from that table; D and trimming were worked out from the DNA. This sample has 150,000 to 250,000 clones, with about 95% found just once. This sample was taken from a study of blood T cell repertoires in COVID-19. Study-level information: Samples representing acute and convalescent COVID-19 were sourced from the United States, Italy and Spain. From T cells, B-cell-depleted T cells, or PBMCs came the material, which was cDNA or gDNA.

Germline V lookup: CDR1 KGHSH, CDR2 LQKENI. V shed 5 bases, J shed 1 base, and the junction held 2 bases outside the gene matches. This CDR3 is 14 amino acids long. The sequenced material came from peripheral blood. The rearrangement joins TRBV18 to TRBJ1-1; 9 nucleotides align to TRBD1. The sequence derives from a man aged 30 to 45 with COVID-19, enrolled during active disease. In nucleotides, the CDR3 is TGTGCCAGCTCAACGACAGGGGGGAACACTGAAGCTTTCTTT. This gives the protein CASSTTGGNTEAFF.